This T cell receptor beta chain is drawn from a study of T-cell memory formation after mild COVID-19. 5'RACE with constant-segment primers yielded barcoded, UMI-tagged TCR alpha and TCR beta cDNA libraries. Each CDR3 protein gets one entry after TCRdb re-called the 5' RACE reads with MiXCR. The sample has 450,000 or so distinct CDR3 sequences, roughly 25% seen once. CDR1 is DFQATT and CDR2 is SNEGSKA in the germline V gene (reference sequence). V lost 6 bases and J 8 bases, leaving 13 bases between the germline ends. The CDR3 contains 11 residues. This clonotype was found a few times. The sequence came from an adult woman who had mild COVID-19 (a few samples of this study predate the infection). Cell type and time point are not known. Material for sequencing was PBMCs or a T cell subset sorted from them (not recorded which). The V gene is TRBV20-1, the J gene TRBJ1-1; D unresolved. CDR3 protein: CSALSRAEAFF. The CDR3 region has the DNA TGCAGTGCCCTAAGCCGCGCAGAAGCTTTCTTT.